The clone carrying this TCR beta chain was seen only a few times. Its antigen is not identified. One junction end does not reproduce the germline sequence, and a read error may be involved. This entry comes from a study of cytomegalovirus exposure and HLA in healthy donors. Study-wide results and caveats: Later analysis suggested most CMV-associated TCR beta chains were HLA-restricted. Cytomegalovirus association was listed for around 170 TCR beta chains. Fewer N-insertions than the approximately 700-donor mean were reportedly shown by an Asian-associated ancestry cluster in a later analysis.

A multiplex PCR was run with 60 Vbeta primers and 13 Jbeta primers. As originally analysed: An analysis that came later counted 73 million or so unique TCR beta chains, 10 million to 11 million shared. Here immunoSEQ multiplex PCR was the method, and the copy in TCRdb shows in-frame clones only, minus some. The V and J calls and clone size come from that table; D and trimming were worked out from the DNA. This table holds around 150,000 clones, roughly 84% found once. The CDR3 is 13 residues long. Germline V gives CDR1 ENHRY, CDR2 SYGVKD. The origin of this receptor is a young woman in good health and CMV-seronegative. The sample was PBMCs. This chain uses TRBV10-3 with TRBJ1-2; D is unclear. The CDR3 bases are TGTGCCAGCAGTAAGACGGAGAACTATGGCTACACCTTC. As protein: CASSKTENYGYTF.